Below are 20 T cell receptor beta chains sequenced from a single sample in a study of PD-1 blockade in classical Hodgkin lymphoma. In every patient, relapse followed autologous stem cell transplantation, while exposure to brentuximab vedotin differed. Repertoires were generated with immunoSEQ multiplex PCR, while TCRdb's copy carries only in-frame clones and drops some. The table shows some 6,900 clones, with 60% to 85% occurring only once. Sequenced material: peripheral blood mononuclear cells (PBMCs), taken before the second cycle of nivolumab. Every receptor here comes from a human donor with classical Hodgkin lymphoma.

The V and J genes are TRBV2 and TRBJ1-2; D is unclear. Germline V gives CDR1 SNHLY, CDR2 FYNNEI. Trimming removed 6 bases from V and 6 bases from J, with 11 bases in between. The CDR3 sequence is 12 residues long. The CDR3 nucleotides are TGTGCCAGCAGCCCAAGGGTCCATGGCTACACCTTC. Translation: CASSPRVHGYTF.

The V call is TRBV5-1, the J call TRBJ2-3; TRBD2 agrees at 13 bases. The germline V gene encodes CDR1 SGHRS and CDR2 YFSETQ. The CDR3 loop spans 16 amino acids. Trimming took 2 bases from V and 4 from J; bases not matched to a gene: 4. This chain's CDR3 is CASSLGLAGVADTQYF. DNA of the CDR3: TGCGCCAGCAGCTTAGGACTAGCGGGAGTGGCAGATACGCAGTATTTT.

This rearrangement joins TRBV7-2 to TRBJ2-1, with D possibly being TRBD2 (6 bases). The CDR3 is made up of 15 amino acids. Germline-derived CDR1 and CDR2 are SGHTA and FQGNSA. The germline V and J ends were trimmed by 3 bases and 9 bases, with 18 bases remaining between them. CDR3 nucleotides: TGTGCCAGCAGCTTTTTACCGGGACTGCTTGGTGAGCAGTTCTTC. Protein product: CASSFLPGLLGEQFF.

The V call is TRBV19, the J call TRBJ2-6; 9 bases match TRBD1. The germline CDR1 and CDR2 sequences are LNHDA and SQIVND (reference sequence). Unmatched junction bases numbered 9, after V lost 7 bases and J lost 2 bases. This CDR3 has 17 amino acids. The CDR3, as DNA: TGTGCCAGTACCGTCGGACAGGGGCCCGCTGGGGCCAACGTCCTGACTTTC. This gives the protein CASTVGQGPAGANVLTF.

This chain links TRBV29-1 with TRBJ1-1; the D is unclear. This CDR3 comprises 13 residues. CDR1 is SQVTM, CDR2 ANQGSEA, per germline. V lost 4 bases and J lost 2, with 11 bases in between. The CDR3 nucleotides read TGCAGCGTTGTGCGGCCTGGAAACACTGAAGCTTTCTTT. Translating gives CSVVRPGNTEAFF.

This chain connects TRBV7-2 to TRBJ2-3; TRBD1 or TRBD2 may be the D gene (5 bases each). The germline V gene has CDR1 SGHTA and CDR2 FQGNSA. The CDR3 runs to 12 residues. The V gene lost 5 bases and the J gene lost 10 bases, with 13 bases spanning the gap. The CDR3 DNA reads TGTGCCAGCAGCGTTGGGACCCCGCCGCAGTATTTT. Amino acid sequence: CASSVGTPPQYF.

The rearrangement joins TRBV4-2 to TRBJ2-2; D unresolved. Looked up from germline, CDR1 is LGHNA and CDR2 is YNFKEQ. The ends were cut back, 4 bases at V and 0 bases at J, with 9 bases in the middle. The CDR3 totals 15 residues. CDR3 coding DNA: TGTGCCAGCAGCCTAACTGGGTCGAACACCGGGGAGCTGTTTTTT. Its translation: CASSLTGSNTGELFF.

The chain has TRBV9 and TRBJ2-7; 9 bases map to TRBD1. The germline V gene has CDR1 SGDLS and CDR2 YYNGEE. The CDR3 is 16 residues long. The trim removed 0 bases at V and 1 base at J, leaving 5 bases unmatched. The CDR3 DNA is TGTGCCAGCAGCGTAGCTAGGACAGGGGCATCCTACGAGCAGTACTTC. Translation: CASSVARTGASYEQYF.

This clone was detected only once. The rearrangement joins TRBV7-2 to TRBJ1-1; a possible D gene is TRBD1 (6 bases). This CDR3 is 15 amino acids long. Trimming cost V 5 bases and J 3 bases, with 16 bases left between them. Germline lookup yields CDR1 SGHTA and CDR2 FQGNSA. The CDR3 DNA follows: TGTGCCAGCAGCCAGGACGGGGGGCCGTACACTGAAGCTTTCTTT. Amino acids: CASSQDGGPYTEAFF.

This chain links TRBV15 with TRBJ1-1; no definite D call. From germline, CDR1 is LNHNV and CDR2 YYDKDF (reference sequence). The V gene lost 3 bases and the J gene lost 0 bases, with 14 bases spanning the gap. The CDR3 spans 16 residues. CDR3 protein: CATSRWIDYMNTEAFF. The DNA of the CDR3 is TGTGCCACCAGCAGGTGGATCGACTACATGAACACTGAAGCTTTCTTT.

This clone has only one observation. V usage is TRBV13 and J usage is TRBJ2-7; D gene ambiguous. The CDR3 covers 15 residues. Germline V gene data show CDR1 as PRHDT and CDR2 as FYEKMQ (reference sequence). V gave up 0 bases and J gave up 0 bases, with 9 bases separating them. The CDR3 bases are TGTGCCAGCAGCTTAGGGACCGATCCCTCCTACGAGCAGTACTTC. Encoded protein: CASSLGTDPSYEQYF. Filled out from reference TRBV13 and TRBJ2-7, the complete variable domain reads AAGVIQSPRHLIKEKRETATLKCYPIPRHDTVYWYQQGPGQDPQFLISFYEKMQSDKGSIPDRFSAQQFSDYHSELNMSSLELGDSALYFCASSLGTDPSYEQYFGPGTRLTVT.

V usage is TRBV5-4 and J usage is TRBJ2-7; D is undetermined. V shed 3 bases and J shed 2 bases, with 9 bases lying between them. The CDR3 runs 13 residues. Germline V gene sequence: CDR1 SGHNT, CDR2 YYREEE (reference sequence). The CDR3 sequence is CASSSHSAYEQYF. The DNA of the CDR3 is TGTGCCAGCAGCTCGCACTCGGCCTACGAGCAGTACTTC.

This sequence joins TRBV9 and TRBJ2-2; 8 bases align to TRBD1. Per the germline V gene, CDR1 is SGDLS and CDR2 is YYNGEE. Unmatched junction bases numbered 3, after V lost 2 bases and J lost 0 bases. This CDR3 has 16 amino acids. The CDR3 DNA sequence: TGTGCCAGCAGCGTTCGACAGGGGACGAACACCGGGGAGCTGTTTTTT. This codes for CASSVRQGTNTGELFF.

The V and J genes are TRBV6-5 and TRBJ2-7; TRBD1 is a possible D gene (5 bases). The CDR3 is made up of 13 amino acids. The germline V gene has CDR1 MNHEY and CDR2 SVGAGI. Trimming removed 3 bases at V and 0 bases at J, with 6 bases between. CDR3 amino acids: CASSYQGSYEQYF. The CDR3 region has the DNA TGTGCCAGCAGTTATCAGGGCTCCTACGAGCAGTACTTC.

The chain employs TRBV7-2 and TRBJ2-7; D gene uncertain. The CDR3 spans 15 residues. Germline CDR1 SGHTA, CDR2 FQGNSA. V lost 0 bases and J lost 2, with 11 bases in between. This CDR3 is CASSLATGLAYEQYF. The CDR3 DNA sequence: TGTGCCAGCAGCTTAGCTACTGGGTTGGCCTACGAGCAGTACTTC.

The chain recombines TRBV18 with TRBJ1-1; unclear D gene. V was trimmed by 1 base and J by 1 base, leaving 7 bases between them. Looked up from germline, CDR1 is KGHSH and CDR2 is LQKENI. The CDR3 extends over 14 amino acids. The CDR3 DNA sequence: TGTGCCAGCTCACCACAAGGGCAGAACACTGAAGCTTTCTTT. This encodes CASSPQGQNTEAFF. Combining the CDR3 with reference TRBV18 and TRBJ1-1 gives the whole variable domain NAGVMQNPRHLVRRRGQEARLRCSPMKGHSHVYWYRQLPEEGLKFMVYLQKENIIDESGMPKERFSAEFPKEGPSILRIQQVVRGDSAAYFCASSPQGQNTEAFFGQGTRLTVV.

In its sample, this clone was seen once. V usage is TRBV6-1 and J usage is TRBJ2-1, with 11 bases lining up with TRBD1. J lost 9 bases, V lost 10 bases, and 5 bases had no gene match. This CDR3 is 12 amino acids long. Germline lookup yields CDR1 MNHNS and CDR2 SASEGT. The CDR3 sequence: CATRTGGGEQFF. As DNA, the CDR3 is TGTGCCACCAGGACAGGGGGCGGTGAGCAGTTCTTC.

The CDR3 loop is CASSVWDRDYGYTF. The CDR3 bases are TGTGCCAGCAGTGTGTGGGACAGGGACTATGGCTACACCTTC. The chain is built from TRBV6-1 and TRBJ1-2, with 9 bases matching TRBD1. V gave up 4 bases and J gave up 3 bases; unmatched junction bases: 3. This CDR3 is 14 amino acids long. Germline CDR1 is MNHNS and CDR2 is SASEGT.

The chain is built from TRBV19 and TRBJ1-3; TRBD1 agrees at 9 bases. Germline CDR1 and CDR2: LNHDA and SQIVND (reference sequence). The CDR3 is 14 amino acids. With 7 bases clipped from V and 6 bases from J, the junction kept 7 bases outside the gene matches. CDR3 DNA: TGTGCCAGTACCCCTTCACAGGGGGCAAACACCATATATTTT. As protein: CASTPSQGANTIYF.

This clone was observed a single time. This rearrangement joins TRBV7-9 to TRBJ1-4, with no clear D. The CDR3 runs to 12 residues. With 2 bases removed from V and 8 bases from J, the gap between germline ends came to 6 bases. CDR1 and CDR2 (germline): SEHNR, FQNEAQ (reference sequence). The CDR3 nucleotides read TGTGCCAGCAGCTTACGAACGGAAAAACTGTTTTTT. It specifies CASSLRTEKLFF.